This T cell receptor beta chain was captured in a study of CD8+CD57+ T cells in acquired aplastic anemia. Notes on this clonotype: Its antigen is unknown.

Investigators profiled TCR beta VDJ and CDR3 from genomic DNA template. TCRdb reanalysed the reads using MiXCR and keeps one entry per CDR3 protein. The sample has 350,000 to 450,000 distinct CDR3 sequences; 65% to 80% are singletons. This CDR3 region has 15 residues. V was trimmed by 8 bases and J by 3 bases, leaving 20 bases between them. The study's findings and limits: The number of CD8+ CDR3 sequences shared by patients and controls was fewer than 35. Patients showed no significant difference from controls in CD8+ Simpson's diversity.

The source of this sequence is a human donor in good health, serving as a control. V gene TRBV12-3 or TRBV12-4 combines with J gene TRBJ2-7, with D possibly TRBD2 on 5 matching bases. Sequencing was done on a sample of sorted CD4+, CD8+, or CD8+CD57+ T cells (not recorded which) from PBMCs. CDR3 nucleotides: TGTGCCAGCTTACACCACGGGGAACTGAACTACGAGCAGTACTTC. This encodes CASLHHGELNYEQYF.